This T cell receptor beta chain appears in the sequencing data of a study of blood T cell repertoires in COVID-19. Study-wide background: From the United States, Italy and Spain came samples of acute and convalescent COVID-19. The analysed material was cDNA or gDNA that came from T cells, B-cell-depleted T cells, or PBMCs.

CDR3 size: 15 residues. Trimming cost V 4 bases and J 8 bases; bases outside gene matches: 7. The germline gives CDR1 LNHDA, CDR2 SQIVND (reference sequence). In the source study's methods: Amplification from reference gene primers served as the basis for estimated nucleated cell counts. Some clones are missing from TCRdb's copy, which holds only in-frame ones; the method was immunoSEQ multiplex PCR. V and J calls and clone size are those listed in that table; D and trimming were worked out from the DNA. The table records some 300,000 clones, 85% to 90% of them present only once. The chain combines TRBV19 with TRBJ1-4; 10 bases agree with TRBD1. The sequence was collected from a woman aged 55-69 years in a cohort exposed to, infected with or recovered from COVID-19 (not recorded which). Sequencing was carried out using PBMCs or T cells enriched from blood (not recorded which). The DNA of the CDR3 is TGTGCCAGTAGTACTCCGGGACAGGGGAAAGAAAAACTGTTTTTT. It is translated as CASSTPGQGKEKLFF.